This is a list of T cell receptor beta chains from one sample in a study of identical twins. TCRdb called the 5' RACE reads again in MiXCR, with one record for every CDR3 protein. The sample holds about 570,000 distinct CDR3 sequences, more than 9% seen once. The same specimen was also included in a second study, on yellow fever vaccine responses in identical twins.

The sequencing sample was made of PBMCs. The receptors stem from a woman younger than 35 in good health. CDR3s include the opening cysteine and the closing phenylalanine or tryptophan. The D gene is left open where the match is weak. Clone size is shown for a subset of rows, as once, few, many or a class of expanded clone.

d_call	clone_size	v_call	j_call	cdr3_aa	cdr3_nt
NA	NA	TRBV7-9	TRBJ1-2	CASSLSGQAPIF	TGTGCCAGCAGCTTAAGTGGACAAGCTCCTATCTTC
TRBD1	many	TRBV6-1	TRBJ2-2	CASSRDRGGHTGELFF	TGTGCCAGCAGTCGGGACAGGGGAGGTCACACCGGGGAGCTGTTTTTT
NA	NA	TRBV4-3	TRBJ2-3	CASSQDRNTDTQYF	TGCGCCAGCAGCCAAGATCGGAACACAGATACGCAGTATTTT
TRBD2	few	TRBV7-9	TRBJ2-3	CASSQLSGTTDTQYF	TGTGCCAGCAGCCAACTTAGCGGGACCACAGATACGCAGTATTTT
NA	few	TRBV29-1	TRBJ2-7	CSVEDRTPEQYF	TGCAGCGTTGAAGACAGGACACCCGAGCAGTACTTC
TRBD2	few	TRBV7-2	TRBJ2-7	CASSGRLAGAPREQYF	TGTGCCAGCTCCGGTCGGCTAGCGGGAGCCCCTAGGGAGCAGTACTTC
NA	NA	TRBV4-2	TRBJ2-3	CASSQEAPPITDTQYF	TGTGCCAGCAGCCAAGAAGCGCCACCGATCACAGATACGCAGTATTTT
TRBD2	few	TRBV9	TRBJ2-7	CASSGGGGQSYEQYF	TGTGCCAGCAGCGGCGGGGGGGGACAGAGCTACGAGCAGTACTTC
NA	few	TRBV7-9	TRBJ1-5	CASSLGDRQPQHF	TGTGCCAGCAGCTTAGGGGACCGTCAGCCCCAGCATTTT
NA	NA	TRBV24-1	TRBJ2-5	CATSDLSVGEETQYF	TGTGCCACCAGTGATTTAAGTGTCGGAGAAGAGACCCAGTACTTC
NA	NA	TRBV5-4	TRBJ2-5	CASSPQFGDGSETQYF	TGTGCCAGCAGCCCACAATTCGGGGACGGGTCGGAGACCCAGTACTTC
NA	NA	TRBV19	TRBJ2-2	CASRVWGAMTTGELFF	TGTGCCAGTAGAGTTTGGGGGGCGATGACCACCGGGGAGCTGTTTTTT
NA	NA	TRBV12-3/TRBV12-4	TRBJ1-4	CASSLRGRQAGKLFF	TGTGCCAGCAGTTTAAGGGGTAGACAGGCAGGAAAACTGTTTTTT
TRBD1	few	TRBV5-6	TRBJ1-4	CASSRGTGDSYEKLFF	TGTGCCAGCAGCCGTGGGACAGGGGATAGTTATGAAAAACTGTTTTTT
TRBD2	NA	TRBV10-3	TRBJ2-3	CAINGLAGPTDTQYF	TGTGCCATCAATGGACTAGCGGGACCAACAGATACGCAGTATTTT
NA	many	TRBV7-9	TRBJ2-1	CASRPVGEQFF	TGTGCCAGCAGGCCGGTGGGTGAGCAGTTCTTC
TRBD2	NA	TRBV7-2	TRBJ2-7	CASSDPGLVSHEQYF	TGTGCCAGCAGCGACCCGGGACTAGTTTCTCACGAGCAGTACTTC
TRBD2	few	TRBV20-1	TRBJ2-3	CSARDLAGTPDTQYF	TGCAGTGCTAGAGATCTAGCGGGAACGCCAGATACGCAGTATTTT
NA	NA	TRBV30	TRBJ2-7	CAWSDRETYEQYF	TGTGCCTGGAGCGACAGAGAGACCTACGAGCAGTACTTC
TRBD2	NA	TRBV27	TRBJ2-1	CASSPWTSGDEQFF	TGTGCCAGCAGTCCTTGGACTAGCGGCGATGAGCAGTTCTTC
NA	few	TRBV7-2	TRBJ1-5	CASSLGQGKDQPQHF	TGTGCCAGCAGCTTAGGTCAAGGGAAGGATCAGCCCCAGCATTTT
TRBD1	few	TRBV20-1	TRBJ2-7	CSALGRGSYEQYF	TGCAGTGCCCTCGGCAGGGGGTCCTACGAGCAGTACTTC
NA	few	TRBV20-1	TRBJ2-3	CSARDRGGTATDTQYF	TGCAGTGCTAGAGATCGCGGTGGAACTGCCACAGATACGCAGTATTTT
NA	few	TRBV5-1	TRBJ2-5	CASREAETQYF	TGCGCCAGCAGAGAGGCGGAGACCCAGTACTTC
TRBD2	NA	TRBV6-2/TRBV6-3	TRBJ2-2	CASSSVGPAGVTGELFF	TGTGCCAGCTCCTCCGTAGGTCCAGCGGGAGTTACCGGGGAGCTGTTTTTT
TRBD2	many	TRBV29-1	TRBJ2-7	CSVSGTSGTYEQYF	TGCAGCGTCTCCGGGACTAGCGGAACCTACGAGCAGTACTTC
NA	NA	TRBV7-8	TRBJ2-3	CASSHPLEPPDTQYF	TGTGCCAGCAGCCACCCACTAGAACCTCCGGATACGCAGTATTTT
TRBD1	many	TRBV4-1	TRBJ2-5	CASRHPGTAQETQYF	TGCGCCAGCAGACACCCTGGGACAGCCCAAGAGACCCAGTACTTC
TRBD2	many	TRBV2	TRBJ2-1	CASRRGGDEQFF	TGTGCCAGCAGGCGGGGGGGCGATGAGCAGTTCTTC
NA	NA	TRBV7-3	TRBJ2-3	CASSLFSGVADTQYF	TGTGCCAGCAGCTTATTTTCGGGGGTTGCAGATACGCAGTATTTT
NA	many	TRBV29-1	TRBJ1-4	CSVGLGAGEKLFF	TGCAGCGTGGGATTGGGGGCTGGGGAAAAACTGTTTTTT
TRBD1	NA	TRBV4-3	TRBJ2-1	CASSQTWGRGKSNEQFF	TGCGCCAGCAGCCAGACGTGGGGCAGGGGGAAGTCCAATGAGCAGTTCTTC
NA	NA	TRBV4-2	TRBJ2-7	CASSPGLLCCEQYF	TGTGCCAGCAGCCCCGGCCTACTATGCTGCGAGCAGTACTTC
TRBD2	NA	TRBV24-1	TRBJ2-1	CATSDSTSGHYNEQFF	TGTGCCACCAGTGACTCAACTAGCGGTCACTACAATGAGCAGTTCTTC
NA	NA	TRBV5-5	TRBJ2-2	CASSLEGYRDTGELFF	TGTGCCAGCAGCTTAGAGGGTTATAGGGACACCGGGGAGCTGTTTTTT
NA	many	TRBV28	TRBJ2-7	CASTQGYEQYF	TGTGCCAGCACCCAGGGCTACGAGCAGTACTTC
NA	many	TRBV6-2/TRBV6-3	TRBJ2-3	CASGWTFPDTQYF	TGTGCCAGCGGCTGGACCTTCCCAGATACGCAGTATTTT